A selection of T cell receptor beta chains follows, all from one sample in a study of radiation and T cells in renal cell carcinoma. Method: immunoSEQ multiplex PCR; TCRdb's copy keeps in-frame clones and lacks some. The table records about 140,000 clones, less than 85% of them present only once. The sequenced sample was blood, obtained from a patient whose treatment included radiotherapy and nephrectomy. The receptors derive from a woman in her forties or fifties with renal cell carcinoma. The CDR3 runs from the conserved cysteine through the conserved F or W. Fields, in order: clone size, V gene, J gene, CDR3 length, D gene, CDR3 protein, CDR3 DNA. A D gene is named only where the DNA matches it firmly. Expanded clones are given a class, and other clones once, few, many or no size at all.

>-|TRBV4-3|TRBJ2-7|14|TRBD2
CASSREGRSYEQYF
TGCGCCAGCAGCCGGGAGGGCCGATCCTACGAGCAGTACTTC
>-|TRBV30|TRBJ1-2|13|TRBD1
CAWSADRGYGYTF
TGTGCCTGGAGTGCGGACAGGGGCTATGGCTACACCTTC
>few|TRBV7-2|TRBJ2-4|12|-
CASSLAGQGMHF
TGTGCCAGCAGCTTGGCTGGGCAGGGCATGCACTTC
>-|TRBV11-2|TRBJ2-7|16|-
CASSLSPRATAYEQYF
TGTGCCAGCAGCTTATCCCCCAGGGCGACCGCCTACGAGCAGTACTTC
>-|TRBV7-2|TRBJ2-5|16|-
CASSWPRGDGQETQYF
TGTGCCAGCAGCTGGCCCCGAGGGGACGGCCAAGAGACCCAGTACTTC
>-|TRBV7-8|TRBJ2-7|13|-
CASSLDSSYEQYF
TGTGCCAGCAGCTTAGACAGTTCCTACGAGCAGTACTTC
>-|TRBV5-1|TRBJ2-7|13|-
CASSLTGSYEQYF
TGCGCCAGCAGCTTAACAGGATCCTACGAGCAGTACTTC
>-|TRBV7-9|TRBJ2-3|14|TRBD2
CASSSSGGTDTQYF
TGTGCCAGCAGCTCGTCGGGAGGGACAGATACGCAGTATTTT
>-|TRBV5-6|TRBJ1-4|14|-
CASSGPGLREKLFF
TGTGCCAGCAGCGGGCCGGGACTAAGGGAAAAACTGTTTTTT
>-|TRBV2|TRBJ2-7|13|TRBD1
CASGTGGGNEQYF
TGTGCCAGTGGGACAGGGGGCGGGAACGAGCAGTACTTC
>-|TRBV7-9|TRBJ1-4|14|TRBD1
CASSFWQGGEKLFF
TGTGCCAGCAGCTTTTGGCAGGGGGGAGAAAAACTGTTTTTT
>-|TRBV5-1|TRBJ2-1|17|TRBD2
CASSSRTSGIGLNEQFF
TGCGCCAGCAGCTCTCGGACTAGCGGGATCGGCCTTAATGAGCAGTTCTTC
>-|TRBV19|TRBJ2-7|13|TRBD1
CASSGRGHHEQYF
TGTGCCAGTTCGGGAAGGGGGCACCACGAGCAGTACTTC
>-|TRBV6-5|TRBJ1-6|14|TRBD1
CASTEQGAGSPLHF
TGTGCCAGCACCGAACAGGGGGCAGGATCACCCCTCCACTTT
>-|TRBV28|TRBJ2-5|13|-
CASSTPGAETQYF
TGTGCCAGCAGCACACCAGGGGCAGAGACCCAGTACTTC
>-|TRBV30|TRBJ1-6|14|TRBD1
CAGTGTGGNSPLHF
TGTGCCGGAACCGGGACAGGGGGTAATTCACCCCTCCACTTT
>-|TRBV27|TRBJ2-1|16|TRBD2
CASSLALAGPYNEQFF
TGTGCCAGCAGTTTGGCACTAGCGGGGCCATACAATGAGCAGTTCTTC
>few|TRBV13|TRBJ1-3|14|TRBD1
CASRPGQPGNTIYF
TGTGCCAGCCGCCCGGGACAGCCTGGAAACACCATATATTTT
>-|TRBV29-1|TRBJ2-7|12|-
CSVGGQDYEQYF
TGCAGCGTTGGGGGCCAGGACTACGAGCAGTACTTC
>-|TRBV7-8|TRBJ2-1|19|TRBD2
CASSPPLRLAGLSYNEQFF
TGTGCCAGCAGCCCGCCTCTCAGACTAGCGGGACTGTCCTACAATGAGCAGTTCTTC
>few|TRBV21-1|TRBJ1-5|12|-
CASGGSNQPQHF
TGTGCCAGCGGGGGGAGCAATCAGCCCCAGCATTTT
>-|TRBV6-5|TRBJ2-7|12|-
CASRGRKYEQYF
TGTGCCAGCCGTGGCAGAAAATACGAGCAGTACTTC
>-|TRBV28|TRBJ2-7|15|-
CASSPRQDNNYEQYF
TGTGCCAGCAGCCCAAGGCAGGATAACAACTACGAGCAGTACTTC
>-|TRBV7-2|TRBJ1-1|14|TRBD1
CASSFDRGNTEAFF
TGTGCCAGCAGCTTCGACAGGGGAAACACTGAAGCTTTCTTT
>-|TRBV30|TRBJ2-7|15|-
CAWSVLGDLSYEQYF
TGTGCCTGGAGTGTACTGGGGGACCTCTCCTACGAGCAGTACTTC
>-|TRBV6-5|TRBJ1-2|15|TRBD1
CASSYSWGTGYGYTF
TGTGCCAGCAGTTACTCGTGGGGGACAGGCTATGGCTACACCTTC
>-|TRBV29-1|TRBJ2-1|13|TRBD2
CSGLAGGLNEQFF
TGCAGCGGGTTAGCGGGAGGGCTTAATGAGCAGTTCTTC
>few|TRBV4-3|TRBJ1-1|14|TRBD1
CASSQATGPTEAFF
TGCGCCAGCAGCCAAGCGACAGGGCCCACTGAAGCTTTCTTT
>-|TRBV5-5|TRBJ2-2|15|-
CASSWAHRLTGELFF
TGTGCCAGCAGCTGGGCCCATCGCCTCACCGGGGAGCTGTTTTTT
>-|TRBV4-3|TRBJ1-2|14|-
CASSQDGPGNGYTF
TGCGCCAGCAGCCAAGATGGGCCAGGGAATGGCTACACCTTC
>-|TRBV13|TRBJ2-5|14|-
CASSLLRGEETQYF
TGTGCCAGCAGCCTCCTCAGGGGTGAAGAGACCCAGTACTTC
>-|TRBV9|TRBJ2-5|15|-
CASSVVGARGETQYF
TGTGCCAGCAGCGTAGTTGGGGCCCGCGGGGAGACCCAGTACTTC
>-|TRBV9|TRBJ2-3|16|TRBD2
CASSGLMGGGTDTQYF
TGTGCCAGCAGCGGCCTGATGGGAGGGGGCACAGATACGCAGTATTTT
>-|TRBV5-1|TRBJ2-3|16|TRBD2
CASSLQGTSGGDTQYF
TGCGCCAGCAGCTTACAAGGGACTAGCGGGGGGGATACGCAGTATTTT
>-|TRBV29-1|TRBJ2-1|10|-
CSVIVFEQFF
TGCAGCGTGATAGTGTTCGAGCAGTTCTTC
>once|TRBV5-1|TRBJ1-2|15|TRBD1
CASSLEGAGGSGYTF
TGCGCCAGCAGCTTGGAGGGGGCAGGCGGAAGCGGCTACACCTTC
>-|TRBV27|TRBJ2-1|14|-
CASTQGGTYNEQFF
TGTGCCAGCACACAGGGGGGGACCTACAATGAGCAGTTCTTC
>-|TRBV5-6|TRBJ2-5|14|-
CASSLAGPQETQYF
TGTGCCAGCAGCTTGGCGGGACCTCAAGAGACCCAGTACTTC
>-|TRBV4-1|TRBJ2-3|13|-
CASSQIVGDTQYF
TGCGCCAGCAGCCAAATTGTGGGAGATACGCAGTATTTT
>-|TRBV28|TRBJ1-5|15|-
CASSLGSYSNQPQHF
TGTGCCAGCAGTTTAGGGTCCTATAGCAATCAGCCCCAGCATTTT
>-|TRBV19|TRBJ1-1|12|-
CASSPRDTEAFF
TGTGCCAGTAGCCCCAGGGACACTGAAGCTTTCTTT
>-|TRBV7-2|TRBJ2-2|15|TRBD2
CASSFGGSNTGELFF
TGTGCCAGCAGCTTCGGCGGGAGCAACACCGGGGAGCTGTTTTTT
>-|TRBV7-9|TRBJ1-1|13|-
CASSLGAGTEAFF
TGTGCCAGCAGCTTAGGGGCGGGCACTGAAGCTTTCTTT
>-|TRBV25-1|TRBJ2-2|15|TRBD1
CASSVDRGNYGELFF
TGTGCCAGCAGTGTGGACAGGGGAAATTACGGGGAGCTGTTTTTT